This TCR beta chain was sequenced during a study of blood T cell repertoires in COVID-19. For the study at large: Material from acute and convalescent COVID-19 was sourced from the United States, Italy and Spain. T cells, B-cell-depleted T cells, or PBMCs supplied cDNA or gDNA.

Authors' methods: Estimation of nucleated cell counts was performed using reference gene primer amplification. Data came from immunoSEQ multiplex PCR; TCRdb stores just in-frame clones and leaves some out. V and J calls and clone size follow that table, whereas D and trimming were derived from the DNA. Of 75,000 to 100,000 clones detected, approximately 78% appear once; the ten largest clones hold 20% to 25%. Trimming took 5 bases from V and 8 from J, leaving 9 bases between them. Germline V gene lookup returns CDR1 PRHDT and CDR2 FYEKMQ (reference sequence). This CDR3 has 11 residues. This clone was picked up one time.

The chain is built from TRBV13 and TRBJ2-5; perhaps TRBD1 as D (5 bases). Sequencing was performed on peripheral blood. This sequence was found in a human donor in a cohort sampled during active COVID-19. CDR3 amino acids: CASSVQGTQYF. In DNA form, the CDR3 reads TGTGCCAGCAGCGTCCAGGGCACCCAGTACTTC.